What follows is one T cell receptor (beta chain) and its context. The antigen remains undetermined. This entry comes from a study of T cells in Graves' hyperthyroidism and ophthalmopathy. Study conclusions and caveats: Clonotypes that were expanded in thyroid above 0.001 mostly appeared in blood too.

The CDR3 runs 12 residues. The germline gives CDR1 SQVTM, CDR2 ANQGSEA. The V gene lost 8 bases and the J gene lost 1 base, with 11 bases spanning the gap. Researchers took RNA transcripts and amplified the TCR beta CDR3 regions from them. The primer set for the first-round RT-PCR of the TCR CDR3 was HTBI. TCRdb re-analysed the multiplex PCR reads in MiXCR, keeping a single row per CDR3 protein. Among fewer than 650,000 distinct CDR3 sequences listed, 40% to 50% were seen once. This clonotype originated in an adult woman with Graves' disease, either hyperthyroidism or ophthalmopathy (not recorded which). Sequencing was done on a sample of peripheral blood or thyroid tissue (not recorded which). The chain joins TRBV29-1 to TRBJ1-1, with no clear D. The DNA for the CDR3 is TGCAGCAGCCGAGTAGCGAACACTGAAGCTTTCTTT. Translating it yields CSSRVANTEAFF.